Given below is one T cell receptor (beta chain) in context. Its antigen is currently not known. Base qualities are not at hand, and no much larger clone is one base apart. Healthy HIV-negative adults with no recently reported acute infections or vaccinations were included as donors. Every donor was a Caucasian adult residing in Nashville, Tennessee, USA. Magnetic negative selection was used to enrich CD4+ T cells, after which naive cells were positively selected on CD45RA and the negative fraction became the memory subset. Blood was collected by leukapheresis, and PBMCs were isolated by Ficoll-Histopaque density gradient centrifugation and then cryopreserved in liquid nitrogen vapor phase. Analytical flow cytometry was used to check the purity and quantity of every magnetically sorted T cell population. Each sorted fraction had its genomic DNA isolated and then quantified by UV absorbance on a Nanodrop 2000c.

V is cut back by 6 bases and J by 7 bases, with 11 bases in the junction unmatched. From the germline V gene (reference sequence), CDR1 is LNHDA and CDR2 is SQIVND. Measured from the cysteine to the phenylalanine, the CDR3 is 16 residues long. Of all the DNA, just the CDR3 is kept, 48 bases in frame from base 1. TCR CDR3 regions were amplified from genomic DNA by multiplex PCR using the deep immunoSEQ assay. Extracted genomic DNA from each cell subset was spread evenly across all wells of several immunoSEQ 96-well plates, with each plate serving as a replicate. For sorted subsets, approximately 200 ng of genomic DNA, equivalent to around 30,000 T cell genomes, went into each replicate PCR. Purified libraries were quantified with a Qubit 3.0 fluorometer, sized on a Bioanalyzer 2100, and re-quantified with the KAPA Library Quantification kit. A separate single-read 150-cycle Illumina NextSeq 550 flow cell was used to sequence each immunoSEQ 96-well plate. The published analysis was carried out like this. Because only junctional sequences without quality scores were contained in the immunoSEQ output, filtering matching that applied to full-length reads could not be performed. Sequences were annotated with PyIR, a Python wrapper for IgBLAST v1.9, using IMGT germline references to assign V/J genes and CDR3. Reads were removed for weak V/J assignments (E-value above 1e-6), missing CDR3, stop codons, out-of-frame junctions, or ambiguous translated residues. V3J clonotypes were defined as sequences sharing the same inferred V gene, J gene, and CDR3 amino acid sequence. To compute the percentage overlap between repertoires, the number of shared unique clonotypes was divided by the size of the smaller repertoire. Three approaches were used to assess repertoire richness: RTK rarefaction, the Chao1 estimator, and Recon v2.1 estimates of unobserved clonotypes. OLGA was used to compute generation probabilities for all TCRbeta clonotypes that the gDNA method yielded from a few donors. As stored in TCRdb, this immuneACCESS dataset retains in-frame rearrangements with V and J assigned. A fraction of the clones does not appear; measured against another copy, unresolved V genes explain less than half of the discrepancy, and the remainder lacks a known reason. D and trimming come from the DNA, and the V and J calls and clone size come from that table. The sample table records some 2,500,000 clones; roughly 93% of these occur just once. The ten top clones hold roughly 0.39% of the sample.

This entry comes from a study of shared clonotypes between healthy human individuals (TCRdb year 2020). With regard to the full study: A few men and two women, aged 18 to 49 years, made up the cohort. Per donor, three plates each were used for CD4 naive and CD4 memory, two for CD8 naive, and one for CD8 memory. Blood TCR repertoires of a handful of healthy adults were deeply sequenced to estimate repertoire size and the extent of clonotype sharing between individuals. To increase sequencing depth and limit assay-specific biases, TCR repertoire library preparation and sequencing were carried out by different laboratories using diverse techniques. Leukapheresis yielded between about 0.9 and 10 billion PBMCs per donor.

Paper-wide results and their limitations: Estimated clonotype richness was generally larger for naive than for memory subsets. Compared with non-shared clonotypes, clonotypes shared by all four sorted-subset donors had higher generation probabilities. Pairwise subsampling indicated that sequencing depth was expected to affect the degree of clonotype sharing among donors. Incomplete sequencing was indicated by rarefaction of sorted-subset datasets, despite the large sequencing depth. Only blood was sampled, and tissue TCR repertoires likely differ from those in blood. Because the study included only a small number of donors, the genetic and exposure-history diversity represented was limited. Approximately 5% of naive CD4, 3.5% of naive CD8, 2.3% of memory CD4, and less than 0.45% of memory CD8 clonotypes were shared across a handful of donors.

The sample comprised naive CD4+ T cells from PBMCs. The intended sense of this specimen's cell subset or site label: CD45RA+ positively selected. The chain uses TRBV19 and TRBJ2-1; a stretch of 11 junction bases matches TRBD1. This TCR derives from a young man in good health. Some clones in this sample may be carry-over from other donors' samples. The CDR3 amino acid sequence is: CASSALGQGARNEQFF. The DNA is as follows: TGTGCCAGTAGCGCCCTTGGACAGGGGGCGAGGAATGAGCAGTTCTTC.